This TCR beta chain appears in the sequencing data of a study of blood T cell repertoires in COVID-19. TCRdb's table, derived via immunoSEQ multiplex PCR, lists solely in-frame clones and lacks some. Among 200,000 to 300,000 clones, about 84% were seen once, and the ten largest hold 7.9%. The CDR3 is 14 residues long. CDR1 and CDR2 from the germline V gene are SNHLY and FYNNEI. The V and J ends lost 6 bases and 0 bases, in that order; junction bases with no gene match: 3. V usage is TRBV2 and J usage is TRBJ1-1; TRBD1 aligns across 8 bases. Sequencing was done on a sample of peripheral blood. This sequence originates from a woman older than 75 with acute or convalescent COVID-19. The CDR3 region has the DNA TGTGCCAGCAGGATGGACAGGGTGAACACTGAAGCTTTCTTT. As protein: CASRMDRVNTEAFF.